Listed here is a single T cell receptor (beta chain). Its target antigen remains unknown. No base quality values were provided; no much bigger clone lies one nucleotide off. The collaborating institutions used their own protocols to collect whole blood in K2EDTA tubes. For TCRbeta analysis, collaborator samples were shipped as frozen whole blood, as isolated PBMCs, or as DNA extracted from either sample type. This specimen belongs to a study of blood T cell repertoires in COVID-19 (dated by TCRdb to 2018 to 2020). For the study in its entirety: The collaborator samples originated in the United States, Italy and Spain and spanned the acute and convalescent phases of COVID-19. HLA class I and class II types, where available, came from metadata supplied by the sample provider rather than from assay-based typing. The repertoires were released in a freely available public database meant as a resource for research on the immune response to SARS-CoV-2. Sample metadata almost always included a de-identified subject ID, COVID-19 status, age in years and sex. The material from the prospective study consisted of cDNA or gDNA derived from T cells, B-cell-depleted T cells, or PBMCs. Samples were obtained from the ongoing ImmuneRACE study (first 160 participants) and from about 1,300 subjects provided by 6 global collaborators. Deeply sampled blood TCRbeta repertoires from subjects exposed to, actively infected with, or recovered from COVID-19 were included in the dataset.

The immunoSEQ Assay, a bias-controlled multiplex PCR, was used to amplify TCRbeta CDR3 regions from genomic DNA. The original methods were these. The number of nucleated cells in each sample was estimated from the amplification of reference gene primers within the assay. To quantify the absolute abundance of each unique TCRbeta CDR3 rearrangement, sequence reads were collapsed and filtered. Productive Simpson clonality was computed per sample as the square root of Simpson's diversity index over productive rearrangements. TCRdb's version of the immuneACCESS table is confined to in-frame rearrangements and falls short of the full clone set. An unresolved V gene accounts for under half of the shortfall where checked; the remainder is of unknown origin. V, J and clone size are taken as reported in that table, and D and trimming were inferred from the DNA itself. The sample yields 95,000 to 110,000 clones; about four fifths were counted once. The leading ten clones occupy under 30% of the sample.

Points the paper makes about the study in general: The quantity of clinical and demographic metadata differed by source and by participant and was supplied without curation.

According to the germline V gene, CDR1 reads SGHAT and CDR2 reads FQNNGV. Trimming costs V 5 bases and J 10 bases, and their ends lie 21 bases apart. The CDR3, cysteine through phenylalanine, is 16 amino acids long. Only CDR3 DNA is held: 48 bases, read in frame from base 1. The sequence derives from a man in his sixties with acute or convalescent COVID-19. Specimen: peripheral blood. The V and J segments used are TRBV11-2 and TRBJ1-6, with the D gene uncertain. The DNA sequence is TGTGCCAGCAGCACGGCCACCGGATCAATTAGCTCACCCCTCCACTTT. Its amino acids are CASSTATGSISSPLHF. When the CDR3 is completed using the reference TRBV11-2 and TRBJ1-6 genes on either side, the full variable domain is EAGVAQSPRYKIIEKRQSVAFWCNPISGHATLYWYQQILGQGPKLLIQFQNNGVVDDSQLPKDRFSAERLKGVDSTLKIQPAKLEDSAVYLCASSTATGSISSPLHFGNGTRLTVT.